Below, 11 T cell receptor beta chains from the same sample are listed, as sequenced in a study of cytomegalovirus exposure and HLA in healthy donors. The study ran its PCR with 60 Vbeta and 13 Jbeta primers. Some clones are missing from TCRdb's copy, which holds only in-frame ones; the method was immunoSEQ multiplex PCR. This table holds around 170,000 clones, approximately 88% found once. Material for sequencing was PBMCs. Source of these receptors: a woman aged 18 to 35 in good health and CMV-seronegative.

The V call is TRBV7-9, the J call TRBJ2-7; the D gene is possibly TRBD1 (6 bases). The V end was cut by 2 bases, the J end by 2 bases, with 16 bases between. The CDR3 length is 16 residues. Per germline, CDR1 SEHNR and CDR2 FQNEAQ (reference sequence). CDR3 amino acids: CASSLWGTPNPYEQYF. The CDR3, as DNA: TGTGCCAGCAGCTTATGGGGGACACCAAACCCCTACGAGCAGTACTTC. The variable domain in full, completed from reference TRBV7-9 and TRBJ2-7, reads DTGVSQNPRHKITKRGQNVTFRCDPISEHNRLYWYRQTLGQGPEFLTYFQNEAQLEKSRLLSDRFSAERPKGSFSTLEIQRTEQGDSAMYLCASSLWGTPNPYEQYFGPGTRLTVT.

The chain combines TRBV6-1 with TRBJ2-5, with 8 nucleotides matching TRBD1. The DNA end is more similar to TRBJ2-7, so the J call may be wrong. Germline CDR1 MNHNS, CDR2 SASEGT. The CDR3 spans 17 residues. Written as DNA, the CDR3 is TGTGCCAGCAGTGATTTTCGGACAGGGTATTCGATGTACGAGCAGTACTTC. Its protein is CASSDFRTGYSMYEQYF.

The chain has TRBV5-4 and TRBJ2-3; D is ambiguous. CDR1 SGHNT and CDR2 YYREEE come from the germline V gene (reference sequence). With 7 bases removed from V and 0 bases from J, the gap between germline ends came to 15 bases. The CDR3 contains 15 residues. CDR3 protein: CASGDTSQSTDTQYF. The CDR3 coding sequence is TGTGCCAGCGGAGATACGAGTCAGAGCACAGATACGCAGTATTTT.

This chain uses TRBV27 with TRBJ1-5; D might be TRBD1 (5 bases). This CDR3 contains 13 residues. V lost 6 bases and J lost 4, with 10 bases in between. The V gene's germline CDR1 is MNHEY and CDR2 SMNVEV (reference sequence). The CDR3, as DNA: TGTGCCAGCAGCATTGACAGAAATCAGCCCCAGCATTTT. Translating it yields CASSIDRNQPQHF.

V usage is TRBV9 and J usage is TRBJ2-7, with D perhaps matching TRBD2 (7 bases). CDR1 and CDR2 (germline): SGDLS, YYNGEE. The CDR3 runs to 14 residues. The V end lost 4 bases, the J end lost 4 bases, and 15 bases lay between the germline ends. The DNA of the CDR3 is TGTGCCAGCAGCCGACGGGGGGCGGGTTACGAGCAGTACTTC. It is translated as CASSRRGAGYEQYF.

The chain is built from TRBV7-9 and TRBJ2-7, with 7 bases identical to TRBD2. The CDR3 totals 14 residues. The germline V gene has CDR1 SEHNR and CDR2 FQNEAQ (reference sequence). J gave up 6 bases and V 5 bases, and 10 bases lay outside the gene matches. CDR3 loop: CASSRRDGGSEQYF. In DNA, the CDR3 is TGTGCCAGCAGCCGCCGGGACGGGGGGTCCGAGCAGTACTTC.

V and J are TRBV19 and TRBJ1-2; a possible D gene is TRBD1 (5 bases). This CDR3 contains 15 residues. Trimming cost V 3 bases and J 1 base, with 12 bases left between them. Germline V gene data show CDR1 as LNHDA and CDR2 as SQIVND (reference sequence). For the CDR3, the DNA is TGTGCCAGTAGTATTGGGGCGGACCTTAACTATGGCTACACCTTC. This encodes CASSIGADLNYGYTF.

This sequence joins TRBV27 and TRBJ2-3; tentative D call: TRBD2 (5 bases). The germline V gene encodes CDR1 MNHEY and CDR2 SMNVEV (reference sequence). This CDR3 spans 13 amino acids. Trimming left V 7 bases short and J 1 base short, with 9 bases between. The CDR3 DNA follows: TGTGCCAGCACGGTGGGAGGCACAGATACGCAGTATTTT. Protein: CASTVGGTDTQYF.

The chain recombines TRBV21-1 with TRBJ2-7; the table names TRBD2, a call not compared with the DNA. TRBV21-1 corresponds to a pseudogene. The CDR3 is 17 residues long. The CDR3 is CASQQKTWRGRSYEQYF. In DNA, the CDR3 is TGTGCCAGCCAGCAAAAGACGTGGCGGGGGCGGAGCTACGAGCAGTACTTC.

The chain couples TRBV7-3 to TRBJ1-5; tentative D call: TRBD1 (5 bases). The V gene's germline CDR1 is SGHTA and CDR2 FQGTGA. CDR3 length: 14 residues. V lost 5 bases and J 4 bases, leaving 12 bases between the germline ends. In nucleotides, the CDR3 is TGTGCCAGCAGCCCCGGGGGACCTAATCAGCCCCAGCATTTT. It specifies CASSPGGPNQPQHF.

The chain joins TRBV10-3 to TRBJ2-1, with 14 nucleotides matching TRBD2. J lost 10 bases, V lost 6 bases, and 8 bases had no gene match. This CDR3 contains 15 residues. Germline V CDR1 and CDR2: ENHRY, SYGVKD. The CDR3 loop is CAIRGGLAGGYEQFF. CDR3 sequence (DNA): TGTGCCATCAGGGGAGGACTAGCGGGGGGTTACGAGCAGTTCTTC.